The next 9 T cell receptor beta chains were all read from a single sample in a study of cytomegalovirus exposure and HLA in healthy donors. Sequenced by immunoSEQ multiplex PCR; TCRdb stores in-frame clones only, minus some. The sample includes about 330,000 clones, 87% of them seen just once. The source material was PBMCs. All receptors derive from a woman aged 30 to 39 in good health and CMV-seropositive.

The CDR3 sequence is CASSIARSAQETQYF. The CDR3 coding sequence is TGTGCCAGTAGTATAGCGAGGAGTGCACAAGAGACCCAGTACTTC. J is TRBJ2-5 and V is TRBV19; D is unresolved. CDR3 length: 15 amino acids. Germline loops: CDR1 LNHDA, CDR2 SQIVND (reference sequence). Trimming left V 1 base short and J 2 bases short, with 11 bases between.

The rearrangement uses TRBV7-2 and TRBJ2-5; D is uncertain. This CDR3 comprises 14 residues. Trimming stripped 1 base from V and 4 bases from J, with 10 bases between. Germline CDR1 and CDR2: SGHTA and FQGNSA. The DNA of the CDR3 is TGTGCCAGCAGCTTAGATCCGGGTGCAGAGACCCAGTACTTC. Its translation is CASSLDPGAETQYF. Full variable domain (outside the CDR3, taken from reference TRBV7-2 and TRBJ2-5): GAGVSQSPSNKVTEKGKDVELRCDPISGHTALYWYRQSLGQGLEFLIYFQGNSAPDKSGLPSDRFSAERTGGSVSTLTIQRTQQEDSAVYLCASSLDPGAETQYFGPGTRLLVL.

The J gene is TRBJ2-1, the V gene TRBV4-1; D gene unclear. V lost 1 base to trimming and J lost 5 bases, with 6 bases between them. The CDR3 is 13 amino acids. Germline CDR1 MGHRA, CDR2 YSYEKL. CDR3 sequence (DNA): TGCGCCAGCAGCCAAGCCTACCACAATGAGCAGTTCTTC. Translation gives CASSQAYHNEQFF.

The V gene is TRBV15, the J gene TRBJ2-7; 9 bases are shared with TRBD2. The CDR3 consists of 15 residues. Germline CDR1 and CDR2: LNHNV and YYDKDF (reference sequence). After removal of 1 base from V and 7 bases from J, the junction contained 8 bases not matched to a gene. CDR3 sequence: CATSRGLAAPLEQYF. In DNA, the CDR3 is TGTGCCACCAGCAGAGGACTAGCGGCCCCCTTGGAGCAGTACTTC.

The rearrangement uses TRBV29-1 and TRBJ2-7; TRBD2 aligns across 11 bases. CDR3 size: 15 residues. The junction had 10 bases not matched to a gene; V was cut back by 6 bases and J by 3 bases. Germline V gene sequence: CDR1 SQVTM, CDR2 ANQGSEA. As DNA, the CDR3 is TGCAGCGTGACTAGCGGGACGAATCGGGTCTACGAGCAGTACTTC. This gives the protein CSVTSGTNRVYEQYF.

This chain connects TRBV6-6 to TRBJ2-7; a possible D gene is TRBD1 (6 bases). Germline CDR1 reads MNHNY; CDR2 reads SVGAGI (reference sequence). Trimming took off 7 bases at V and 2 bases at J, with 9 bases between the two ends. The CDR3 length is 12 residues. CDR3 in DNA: TGTGCCAGCACCAACAGGGCCTACGAGCAGTACTTC. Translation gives CASTNRAYEQYF.

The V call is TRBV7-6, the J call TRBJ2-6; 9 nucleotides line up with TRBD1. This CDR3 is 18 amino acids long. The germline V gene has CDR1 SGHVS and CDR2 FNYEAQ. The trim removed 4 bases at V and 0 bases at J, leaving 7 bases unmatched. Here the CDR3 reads CASSSKPGQGSGANVLTF. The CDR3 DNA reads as TGTGCCAGCAGCTCTAAACCGGGACAGGGCTCTGGGGCCAACGTCCTGACTTTC. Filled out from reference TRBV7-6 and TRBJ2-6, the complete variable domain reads GAGVSQSPRYKVTKRGQDVALRCDPISGHVSLYWYRQALGQGPEFLTYFNYEAQQDKSGLPNDRFSAERPEGSISTLTIQRTEQRDSAMYRCASSSKPGQGSGANVLTFGAGSRLTVL.

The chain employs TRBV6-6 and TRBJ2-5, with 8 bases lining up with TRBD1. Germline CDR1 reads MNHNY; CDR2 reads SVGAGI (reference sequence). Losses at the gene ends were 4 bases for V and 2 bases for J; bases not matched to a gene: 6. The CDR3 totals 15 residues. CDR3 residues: CASSSGQVGQETQYF. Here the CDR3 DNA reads TGTGCCAGCAGTTCGGGACAGGTCGGACAAGAGACCCAGTACTTC.

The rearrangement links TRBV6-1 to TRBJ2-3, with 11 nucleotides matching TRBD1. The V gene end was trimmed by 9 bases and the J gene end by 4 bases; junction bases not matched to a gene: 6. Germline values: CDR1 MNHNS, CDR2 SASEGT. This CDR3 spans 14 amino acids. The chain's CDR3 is CASDGQGAADTQYF. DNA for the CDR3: TGTGCCAGTGACGGACAGGGGGCCGCAGATACGCAGTATTTT.